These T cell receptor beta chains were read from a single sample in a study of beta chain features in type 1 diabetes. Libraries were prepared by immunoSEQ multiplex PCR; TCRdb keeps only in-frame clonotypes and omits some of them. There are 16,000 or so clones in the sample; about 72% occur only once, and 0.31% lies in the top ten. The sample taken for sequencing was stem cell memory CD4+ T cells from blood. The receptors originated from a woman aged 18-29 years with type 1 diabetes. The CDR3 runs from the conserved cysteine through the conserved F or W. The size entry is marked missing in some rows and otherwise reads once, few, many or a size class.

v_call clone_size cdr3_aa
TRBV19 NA CASSRNGQTSGNTIYF
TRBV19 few CASSFGQGMGTGEQYF
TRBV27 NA CASSWRGVAEDTQYF
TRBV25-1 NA CASSEWTQRGEQFF
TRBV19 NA CASSIGHRAGYTF
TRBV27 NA CASRGAGTGTTGELFF
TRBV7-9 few CASSLVQATSTDTQYF
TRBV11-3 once CASSWRGQETQYF
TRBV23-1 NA CASSSRRQGSANVLTF
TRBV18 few CASSPPGRPAYEQYF
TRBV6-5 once CASCRGTNTGELFF
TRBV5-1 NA CASSFRSSGLDTDTQYF
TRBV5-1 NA CASSLAQGSPPEQFF
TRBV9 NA CASSVAPDTGELFF
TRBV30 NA CAWSAGGQKFF
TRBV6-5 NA CASSSYRAGGYTF
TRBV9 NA CASSVAASVGEQFF
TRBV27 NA CASSDLGQGNQPQHF
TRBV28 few CASSLCTTLGDEQFF
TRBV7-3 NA CASSPGGFTDTQYF
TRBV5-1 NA CASSLVGTDYEQYF
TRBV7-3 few CASSSVRTDTQYF
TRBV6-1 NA CASSEALWASAEQYF
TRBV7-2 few CASSLASFEQFF
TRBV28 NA CASSLRSSNQPQHF
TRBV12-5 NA CASGLGLAGGNEQFF